This T cell receptor beta chain was captured in a study of control samples from healthy donors and cancer patients. Germline V gene sequence: CDR1 KGHDR, CDR2 SFDVKD. The V and J ends lost 5 bases and 3 bases respectively, with 18 bases between them. The CDR3 is made up of 16 amino acids. The table came from immunoSEQ multiplex PCR; TCRdb's copy has only in-frame clones and leaves some out. The sample has approximately 180,000 clones; 85% to 95% are singletons. This TCR came from a woman younger than 30 in good health. This chain uses TRBV24-1 with TRBJ2-5, with D maybe TRBD2 (5 bases). Sequenced input: blood. CDR3 residues: CATSAPGVGSKETQYF. In nucleotides, the CDR3 is TGTGCCACCAGTGCCCCCGGGGTGGGATCGAAAGAGACCCAGTACTTC.